The clone carrying this T cell receptor (beta chain) has just a few counts. The record originates from a study of cytomegalovirus exposure and HLA in healthy donors. V was shortened by 8 bases and J by 9 bases, with 20 bases between the two germline ends. CDR1 is MDHEN and CDR2 is SYDVKM in the germline V gene. The CDR3 totals 13 residues. Both 60 Vbeta primers and 13 Jbeta primers went into the PCR. TCRdb keeps only in-frame clones here, not all; method: immunoSEQ multiplex PCR. This sample yields 120,000 or so clones, of which 65% to 85% are seen a single time; 0.24% belongs to the top ten. The chain carries TRBV28 and TRBJ2-7; tentative D call: TRBD1 (6 bases). The TCR sequence derives from a man aged 50-59 years in good health and CMV-seronegative. Sequences were obtained from PBMCs. The CDR3 region is CASPTGTEIVQYF. The CDR3 DNA reads as TGTGCCAGCCCGACAGGAACGGAAATCGTGCAGTACTTC.